This TCR beta chain came from a study of blood T cell repertoires in COVID-19. About the research overall: The study drew acute and convalescent COVID-19 samples from the United States, Italy and Spain.

Unmatched junction bases numbered 12, after V lost 3 bases and J lost 6 bases. This CDR3 comprises 17 residues. From germline, CDR1 is KGHDR and CDR2 SFDVKD. TCRdb keeps only in-frame clones here, not all; method: immunoSEQ multiplex PCR. The table records about 300,000 clones, about 90% of them present only once. This TCR came from a man aged 18 to 30 who had recovered from COVID-19. Sequencing used peripheral blood. V and J are TRBV24-1 and TRBJ2-3; 9 bases agree with TRBD1. DNA of the CDR3: TGTGCCACCAGTGATAGCCCCGGGACAGGGCCTCCGGATACGCAGTATTTT. This gives the protein CATSDSPGTGPPDTQYF.